What follows describes a single T cell receptor beta chain. Its antigen is currently unknown. Vbeta (60) and Jbeta (13) primers were used in the PCR. This table comes from immunoSEQ multiplex PCR, and its TCRdb copy is limited to in-frame clones, with some not included. The table lists 160,000 or so clones, 80% of them singletons, with approximately 1.4% in the top ten. The data stem from a study of cytomegalovirus exposure and HLA in healthy donors. The wider study: The study's early data release held about 77 million unique TCRs from HLA-typed donors.

This CDR3 region has 15 residues. V was clipped by 4 bases and J by 4 bases; unmatched bases: 7. Per germline, CDR1 LNHDA and CDR2 SQIVND (reference sequence). Study-wide results and caveats: There were under 200 TCR beta chains listed as cytomegalovirus-associated. Solely CMV serostatus was available to characterize immune exposure. Later analysis identified 16,951 TCR beta sequences associated with HLA alleles, using a false discovery rate threshold of 0.05.

J is TRBJ2-7 and V is TRBV19; TRBD1 agrees at 10 bases. The clonotype originates from a man aged 25-40 years in good health and CMV-seronegative. Specimen: PBMCs. CDR3 sequence: CASSTVGQGPYEQYF. The DNA of the CDR3 is TGTGCCAGTAGTACCGTGGGACAGGGGCCGTACGAGCAGTACTTC.